The entry below gives a single T cell receptor beta chain sequence along with its context. Its target is not known. The data were taken from a study of cytomegalovirus exposure and HLA in healthy donors. Whole-study results and caveats: Researchers counted roughly 150 TCR beta chains as cytomegalovirus-associated. Several V segments, TRBV6-2 and TRBV6-3 among them, could not be told apart and were dropped.

PCR amplification relied on 60 Vbeta primers (plus 13 Jbeta primers). In the study's own analysis: About 12 million shared chains were among the about 80 million unique TCR beta chains that a later analysis counted. Clones were sequenced by immunoSEQ multiplex PCR, and TCRdb holds only the in-frame ones, with some missing. For V, J and clone size, that table is used; D and trimming come from the DNA. The table has under 150,000 clones, about 70% seen once; the top ten hold 2.6%. CDR3 length equals 13 residues. V dropped 3 bases and J dropped 1 base, with 6 bases sitting between them. Germline V gene lookup returns CDR1 PRHDT and CDR2 FYEKMQ (reference sequence).

Sequenced input: PBMCs. The chain employs TRBV13 and TRBJ1-1; no reliable D call. The receptor was derived from a woman aged 55-69 years in good health and CMV-seropositive. Here the CDR3 DNA reads TGTGCCAGCAGCTTTACCGGGAACACTGAAGCTTTCTTT. This codes for CASSFTGNTEAFF.